The rows below give T cell receptor beta chains drawn from one sample of a study of T cell responses to AZD1222 COVID-19 vaccine. The table came from immunoSEQ multiplex PCR; TCRdb's copy has only in-frame clones and leaves some out. The sample records tens of thousands of clones, about 85% being singletons. The sample consisted of peripheral blood, taken 28 days after the second AZD1222 dose. The receptors shown here come from an adult who received the AZD1222 COVID-19 vaccine. Both conserved end residues are trimmed from each CDR3. Each record gives: CDR3 length, J gene, V gene, CDR3 protein.

>11|TRBJ1-2|TRBV6-5
ASSPSSGYGYT
>13|TRBJ2-3|TRBV4-2
ASSQEGTSTDTQY
>12|TRBJ1-6|TRBV30
AWSVQGVGSPLH
>17|TRBJ2-2|TRBV9
ASSLTPGGRLDYTGELF
>15|TRBJ1-5|TRBV27
ASSLDGQTLRNQPQH
>13|TRBJ2-1|TRBV7-2
ASSLGVGAYNEQF
>14|TRBJ2-2|TRBV5-4
ASSPMGFQSTGELF
>12|TRBJ2-3|TRBV7-3
ASSPRGETDTQY
>12|TRBJ2-1|TRBV5-1
ASRDPGPFPGQF
>11|TRBJ2-2|TRBV7-3
ASSLVASGELF
>12|TRBJ1-1|TRBV3-1/TRBV3-2
ASSTTGQGTKAF
>13|TRBJ2-5|TRBV5-1
ASSRGGTGEETQY
>14|TRBJ2-5|TRBV7-2
ASSLRPGLAGETQY
>11|TRBJ2-7|TRBV29-1
SVAAGVSYEQY
>15|TRBJ2-7|TRBV4-3
ASSQDWATSGSHEQY
>13|TRBJ1-2|TRBV25-1
ASSEFAGTNYGYT
>16|TRBJ2-2|TRBV7-9
ASSLDPFVDPNTGELF
>14|TRBJ2-3|TRBV27
ASSSPLAGLTDTQY
>11|TRBJ2-4|TRBV3-1/TRBV3-2
ASSHAGENIQY
>14|TRBJ2-3|TRBV19
ASSPRQGGGTDTQY
>13|TRBJ2-3|TRBV5-1
ASSLAGLHTDTQY
>12|TRBJ2-1|TRBV3-1/TRBV3-2
ASSQGLELSEQF
>13|TRBJ2-1|TRBV27
ASSLRLAGVYEQF
>11|TRBJ2-2|TRBV28
ASTLRTLAELF
>19|TRBJ2-1|TRBV4-3
ASSQYEETGVGAGAYNEQF
>11|TRBJ1-6|TRBV18
ASSPAGERALH
>13|TRBJ2-3|TRBV28
ASSFTGGRVYTQY
>12|TRBJ1-1|TRBV5-1
ASRGLGSDAEAF
>12|TRBJ1-1|TRBV7-8
ASTRAGAYTEAF
>13|TRBJ2-7|TRBV25-1
ASSEGGRPDLEQY
>14|TRBJ2-7|TRBV27
ASSPYRPGGRYEQY
>11|TRBJ2-1|TRBV15
ATSIPAADEQF
>11|TRBJ2-1|TRBV9
ASSVARGHEQF
>12|TRBJ2-7|TRBV6-5
ASRKGTGTYEQY
>12|TRBJ2-2|TRBV10-1
ASSRAFGTGELF
>14|TRBJ1-1|TRBV14
ASSQDVGEINTEAF
>12|TRBJ1-6|TRBV5-1
ASGPGQGDSPLH
>12|TRBJ2-7|TRBV28
ATRGVGASYEQY
>10|TRBJ1-1|TRBV19
ASGTFGGEAF
>15|TRBJ2-7|TRBV28
ASSLALTLKTSYEQY
>12|TRBJ2-1|TRBV7-8
ASSRLAGGSEQF
>11|TRBJ2-1|TRBV18
ASSPRDSTEQF
>16|TRBJ2-6|TRBV7-3
ASSTRTGGLSGANVLT
>12|TRBJ1-6|TRBV7-3
ASSLLQGASPLH
>12|TRBJ2-7|TRBV9
ARISGTGPYEQY
>13|TRBJ2-1|TRBV7-3
ASSLGSVTYNEQF
>12|TRBJ2-2|TRBV7-9
ASSLGLAAGELF
>13|TRBJ2-7|TRBV4-3
ASSQGWRPQDEQY
>14|TRBJ1-3|TRBV10-3
ATLTGPYPSGNTIY
>16|TRBJ1-4|TRBV25-1
ASSEYLGGTATNEKLF